The subject of this entry is one T cell receptor beta chain. The antigen this receptor binds is unknown. There are no base qualities to consult, and no much larger clone falls within one base. Patients with a history of autoimmune disease or receiving systemic immunosuppression were excluded from the trial. Peripheral blood for TCR sequencing was collected from all dose cohorts at baseline, on cycle 4 day 1, and on cycle 7 day 1. Samples came from an open-label, multicenter, first-in-human phase I dose-escalation trial of ivuxolimab. Adults with locally advanced or metastatic melanoma, renal cell carcinoma, hepatocellular carcinoma or head and neck squamous cell carcinoma were enrolled in the trial. Before TCR sequencing, CD4+ T cells and CD8+ T cells were sorted from peripheral blood as separate populations. The data belong to a study of OX40 agonist ivuxolimab in advanced cancers. Regarding the research as a whole: Ivuxolimab was a fully human IgG2 agonistic monoclonal antibody targeting the costimulatory receptor OX40 (CD134). Intravenous ivuxolimab was administered to patients every 2 weeks at six dose levels: 0.01, 0.1, 0.3, 1.5, 3 and 10 mg/kg. Among the approximately 50 dose-escalation patients, about 20 had hepatocellular carcinoma, 15 or so melanoma, 9 renal cell carcinoma and 9 head and neck cancer. In the dose-escalation cohort, more than 75% of patients were male, and the mean age was around 60 years, with a range of roughly 23 to 85. Prior anti-PD-1, anti-PD-L1 or anti-CTLA-4 therapy was permitted, and checkpoint inhibitors had been received by 30% to 40% of dose-escalation patients. Three dose-escalation patients achieved partial responses, one with hepatocellular carcinoma and two with cutaneous melanoma. Peripheral TCRbeta sequencing aimed to test whether ivuxolimab altered TCR sequence diversity and caused clonal T-cell expansion. The paper reports the monotherapy dose-escalation portion (N = 52 patients) of the phase I ivuxolimab trial.

For sequencing of the TCRbeta CDR3 region, genomic DNA was extracted from the sorted cells. TCRbeta CDR3 regions were sequenced using the immunoSEQ Assay. TCRdb stores this immuneACCESS table with in-frame sequences only. Part of the clones is absent; in the studies checked, under half of the shortfall reflects unresolved V genes, and no reason is known for the rest. Counted in this sample were almost 85,000 clones; 85% to 95% of them appeared once. About 11% of the sample comes from the top ten. Paper-wide results and their limitations: Clonal expansion of both CD4+ and CD8+ blood T cells was observed from baseline to week 6 at doses 0.1 to 3.0 mg/kg. In the 0.1-3.0 mg/kg groups, partial responders had among the lowest normalized peripheral clonal expansion, particularly in CD8+ T cells. The antigen specificity of the peripheral T cells that underwent clonal expansion was not determined. Low levels of normalized T-cell clonal expansion were also seen in some patients who did not respond. On average, CD8+ T cells showed more expanded clones than CD4+ T cells after ivuxolimab.

V is pared back by 2 bases and J by 6 bases, with 14 bases lying between the germline termini. Taken from cysteine to phenylalanine, the CDR3 has 14 residues. CDR3 DNA is the only sequence kept; it has 42 bases, read in frame from the first base. CDR1 and CDR2 are read off the germline V gene (reference sequence) as MNHEY and SMNVEV. The material sequenced was CD4+ or CD8+ T cells sorted from blood, taken in a trial of the OX40 agonist ivuxolimab. This sequence was found in an adult with an advanced solid tumor such as melanoma, head and neck, liver or kidney cancer. The chain is encoded by TRBV27 joined to TRBJ2-7, with a tentative D gene TRBD2 over 6 matching bases. The DNA sequence is as follows: TGTGCCAGCAGTTTAGGGGGTAGCGGTTGCGAGCAGTACTTC. The encoded protein is CASSLGGSGCEQYF.